The clone carrying this TCR beta chain has ten or more counts. Its specificity is unknown. In making diagnoses, clinical symptoms, serum thyroxine and TRAb, thyroid ultrasound and orbital computed tomography were all used. There were TCR beta CDR3 regions amplified from RNA transcripts. The primer set for the first-round RT-PCR of the TCR CDR3 was HTBI. TCRdb re-analysed the multiplex PCR reads in MiXCR, keeping a single row per CDR3 protein. The sample includes approximately 740,000 distinct CDR3 sequences, around 13% of them seen just once. The sample comes from a study of T cells in Graves' hyperthyroidism and ophthalmopathy. Trimming took off 8 bases at V and 0 bases at J, with 14 bases between the two ends. This CDR3 is built from 15 residues. Germline CDR1 SNHLY, CDR2 FYNNEI. The study, taken as a whole, reports: The majority of expanded thyroid clonotypes above 0.001 also appeared in blood.

The sequenced sample was blood. The sequence came from a woman aged 18 to 35 with Graves' hyperthyroidism. The chain carries TRBV2 and TRBJ2-1; no firm D call. CDR3 in amino acids: CASSRRLSSYNEQFF. In DNA, the CDR3 is TGTGCCAGCTCACGGCGGTTAAGCTCCTACAATGAGCAGTTCTTC.